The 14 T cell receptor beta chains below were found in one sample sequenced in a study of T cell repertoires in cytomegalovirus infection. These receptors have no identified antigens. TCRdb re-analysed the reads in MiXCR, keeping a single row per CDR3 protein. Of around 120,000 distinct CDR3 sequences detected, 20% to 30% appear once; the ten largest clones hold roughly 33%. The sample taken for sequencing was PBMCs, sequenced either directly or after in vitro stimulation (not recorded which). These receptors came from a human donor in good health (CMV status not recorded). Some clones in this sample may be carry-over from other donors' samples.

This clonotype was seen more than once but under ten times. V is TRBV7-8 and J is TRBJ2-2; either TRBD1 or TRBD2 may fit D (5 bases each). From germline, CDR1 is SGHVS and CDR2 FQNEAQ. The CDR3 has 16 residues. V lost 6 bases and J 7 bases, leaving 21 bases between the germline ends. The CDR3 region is CASSRGGIELGGELFF. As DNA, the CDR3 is TGTGCCAGCAGTCGTGGGGGAATAGAGTTGGGCGGGGAGCTGTTTTTT.

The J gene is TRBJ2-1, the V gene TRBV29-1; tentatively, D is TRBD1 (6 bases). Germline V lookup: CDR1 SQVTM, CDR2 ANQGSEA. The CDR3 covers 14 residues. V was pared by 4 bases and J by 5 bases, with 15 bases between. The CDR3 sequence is CSVVNHGTNNEQFF. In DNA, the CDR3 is TGCAGCGTTGTAAATCACGGGACAAACAATGAGCAGTTCTTC.

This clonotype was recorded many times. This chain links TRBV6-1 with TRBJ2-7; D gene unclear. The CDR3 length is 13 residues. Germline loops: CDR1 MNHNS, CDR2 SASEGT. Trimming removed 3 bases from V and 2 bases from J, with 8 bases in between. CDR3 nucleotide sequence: TGTGCCAGCAGTGAGAGGATAACCTACGAGCAGTACGTC. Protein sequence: CASSERITYEQYV.

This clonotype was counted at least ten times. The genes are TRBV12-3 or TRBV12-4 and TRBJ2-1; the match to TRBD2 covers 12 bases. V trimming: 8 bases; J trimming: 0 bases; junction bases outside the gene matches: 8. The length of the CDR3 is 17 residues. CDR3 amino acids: CASSGTSGFSSYNEQFF. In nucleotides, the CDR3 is TGTGCCAGCTCCGGGACTAGCGGGTTTAGCTCCTACAATGAGCAGTTCTTC.

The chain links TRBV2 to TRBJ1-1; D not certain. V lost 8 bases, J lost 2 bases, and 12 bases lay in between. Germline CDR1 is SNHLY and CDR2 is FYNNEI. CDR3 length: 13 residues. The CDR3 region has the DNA TGTGCCAGCGGTAACAGACACAACACTGAAGCTTTCTTT. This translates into CASGNRHNTEAFF.

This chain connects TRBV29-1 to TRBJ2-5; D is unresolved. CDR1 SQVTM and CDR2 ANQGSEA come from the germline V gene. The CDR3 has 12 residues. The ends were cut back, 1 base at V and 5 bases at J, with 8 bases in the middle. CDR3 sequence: CSVEGVGETQYF. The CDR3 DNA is TGCAGCGTTGAAGGGGTGGGGGAGACCCAGTACTTC.

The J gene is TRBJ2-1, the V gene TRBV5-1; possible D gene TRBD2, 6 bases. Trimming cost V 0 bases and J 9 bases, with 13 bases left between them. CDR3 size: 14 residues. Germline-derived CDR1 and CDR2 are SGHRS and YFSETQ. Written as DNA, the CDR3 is TGCGCCAGCAGCTTGGACTCTAGCGCGGGTGAGCAGTTCTTC. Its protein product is CASSLDSSAGEQFF. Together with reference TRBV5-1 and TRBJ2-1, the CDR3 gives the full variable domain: KAGVTQTPRYLIKTRGQQVTLSCSPISGHRSVSWYQQTPGQGLQFLFEYFSETQRNKGNFPGRFSGRQFSNSRSEMNVSTLELGDSALYLCASSLDSSAGEQFFGPGTRLTVL.

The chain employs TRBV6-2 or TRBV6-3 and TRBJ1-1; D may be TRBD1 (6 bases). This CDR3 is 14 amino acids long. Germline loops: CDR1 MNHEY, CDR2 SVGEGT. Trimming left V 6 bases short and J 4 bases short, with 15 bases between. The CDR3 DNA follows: TGTGCCAGCAGCCCACAGGGATCGGGCACTGAAGCTTTCTTT. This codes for CASSPQGSGTEAFF.

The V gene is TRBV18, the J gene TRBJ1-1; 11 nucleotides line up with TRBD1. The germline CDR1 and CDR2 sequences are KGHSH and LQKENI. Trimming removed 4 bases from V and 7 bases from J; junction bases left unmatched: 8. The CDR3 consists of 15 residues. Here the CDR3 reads CASSRGTGGSDEAFF. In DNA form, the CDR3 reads TGTGCCAGCTCACGGGGGACAGGGGGGAGTGATGAAGCTTTCTTT.

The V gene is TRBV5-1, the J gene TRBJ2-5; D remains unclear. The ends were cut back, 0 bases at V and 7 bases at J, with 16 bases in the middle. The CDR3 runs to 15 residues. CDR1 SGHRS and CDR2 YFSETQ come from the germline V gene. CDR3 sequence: CASSLEWRTLGTQYF. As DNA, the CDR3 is TGCGCCAGCAGCTTGGAGTGGCGGACCTTGGGGACCCAGTACTTC.

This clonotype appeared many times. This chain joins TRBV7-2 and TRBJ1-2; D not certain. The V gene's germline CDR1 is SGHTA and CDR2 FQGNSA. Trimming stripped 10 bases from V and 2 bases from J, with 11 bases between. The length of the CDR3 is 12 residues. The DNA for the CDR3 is TGTGCCACCAGACGGCTCAACTATGGCTACACCTTC. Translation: CATRRLNYGYTF.

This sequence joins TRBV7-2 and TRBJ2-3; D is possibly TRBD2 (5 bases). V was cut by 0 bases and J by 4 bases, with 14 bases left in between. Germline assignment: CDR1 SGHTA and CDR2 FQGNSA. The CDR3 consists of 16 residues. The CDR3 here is CASSLAKRPRADTQYF. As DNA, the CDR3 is TGTGCCAGCAGCTTAGCAAAGCGGCCCCGGGCAGATACGCAGTATTTT.

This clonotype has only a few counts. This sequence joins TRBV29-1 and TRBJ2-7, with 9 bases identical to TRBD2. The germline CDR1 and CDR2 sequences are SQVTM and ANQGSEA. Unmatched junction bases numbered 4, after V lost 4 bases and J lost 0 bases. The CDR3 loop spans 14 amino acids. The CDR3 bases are TGCAGCGTTGCCTTTAGCGGGAGCTCCTACGAGCAGTACTTC. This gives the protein CSVAFSGSSYEQYF.

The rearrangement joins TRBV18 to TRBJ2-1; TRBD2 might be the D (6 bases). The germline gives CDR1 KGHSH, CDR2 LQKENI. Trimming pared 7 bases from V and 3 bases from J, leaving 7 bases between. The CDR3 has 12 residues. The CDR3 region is CASFGSYNEQFF. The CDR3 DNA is TGTGCCAGCTTCGGGAGCTACAATGAGCAGTTCTTC.